The clone carrying this T cell receptor (beta chain) was detected only a few times. Its antigen is not identified. The data were taken from a study of cytomegalovirus exposure and HLA in healthy donors. The overall study: An analysis done earlier identified 90 million to 120 million unique TCR beta sequences from about 179 million T cells. From donors who were HLA-typed, an early data release held 75 million to 85 million unique TCRs. Study outcomes and limitations: Most CMV-associated TCR beta chains were later found to appear HLA-restricted. TCR beta chain V- and J-gene trimming was linked, in a later analysis, to a missense variant in DCLRE1C.

60 Vbeta and 13 Jbeta primers were used in PCR. TCRdb keeps only in-frame clones here, not all; method: immunoSEQ multiplex PCR. The sample has 95,000 to 150,000 clones, approximately 72% seen once; the top ten hold approximately 28%. Germline V gives CDR1 SGHVS, CDR2 FQNEAQ. The length of the CDR3 is 14 residues. V lost 1 base and J 0 bases, leaving 6 bases between the germline ends. The chain has TRBV7-8 and TRBJ1-1, with D uncertain. The TCR comes from a man aged 55 to 70 in good health and CMV-seropositive. The sample comprised PBMCs. The DNA of the CDR3 is TGTGCCAGCAGCTTAGTTGTTATGAACACTGAAGCTTTCTTT. Encoded protein: CASSLVVMNTEAFF.